This T cell receptor (beta chain) is drawn from a study of blood T cell repertoires in COVID-19. Overall study: PBMCs, B-cell-depleted T cells, or T cells were the source of the cDNA or gDNA that made up the material.

Participants' own reports of clinical history determined their cohort assignment. Among Cohort 3 donors, those recovered had two negative PCRs, clearance, or symptom resolution. Libraries were prepared by immunoSEQ multiplex PCR; TCRdb keeps only in-frame clonotypes and omits some of them. The top ten hold about 2.5% of the sample, which has 100,000 to 150,000 clones, approximately 86% seen once. Germline V gives CDR1 KGHSH, CDR2 LQKENI. The CDR3 is 17 residues long. J was trimmed by 7 bases and V by 3 bases; bases with no gene match: 9. Sample: PBMCs or T cells enriched from blood (not recorded which). The clonotype originates from a woman aged 45-65 years who had recovered from COVID-19. This chain connects TRBV18 to TRBJ2-4; 13 nucleotides match TRBD2. CDR3 DNA: TGTGCCAGCTCACCCCCGGTTGGGACTAGCGGGGCCAACATTCAGTACTTC. As protein: CASSPPVGTSGANIQYF.